In this sample, the clone carrying this TCR beta chain turned up a few times. This sample was taken from a study of T cell repertoires in cytomegalovirus infection. Overall study: From public TCR beta signatures came an indication of both CMV infection and matching HLA type.

TCRdb recomputed calls from the reads with MiXCR, one row per CDR3 protein. The table records around 740,000 distinct CDR3 sequences, 35% to 45% of them present only once. The specimen sequenced was PBMCs. The sequence was obtained from a human donor in good health (CMV status not recorded). Some clones in this sample may be carry-over from other donors' samples.

The CDR3 sequence: CASSLLGPRGGHTEAFF. The CDR3 DNA reads as TGTGCCAGCAGCTTACTAGGGCCCCGGGGGGGACACACTGAAGCTTTCTTT. The V gene is TRBV7-9, the J gene TRBJ1-1; D is perhaps TRBD1 (5 bases). This CDR3 comprises 17 residues. The V end lost 2 bases, the J end lost 3 bases, and 19 bases lay between the germline ends. CDR1 is SEHNR and CDR2 is FQNEAQ in the germline V gene (reference sequence).